This T cell receptor (beta chain) was profiled in a study of molecular identifiers for immune sequencing clone quantification. Study background: Within a replicate experiment, RNA obtained from either roughly 20,000 or 100,000 naive CD8 cells was divided into five aliquots, and four of those aliquots were then sequenced.

Sorting isolated naive CD8 T cells as CD8+CD4-CCR7+CD45RA+ events. Trimming took 6 bases from V and 3 from J; bases not matched to a gene: 5. CDR3 size: 14 residues. Study-wide results and limits: Whereas clones above 20 RNA copies held under 1% of naive-cell molecules, they held over 99% of effector molecules.

This clonotype is termed medium-sized (0.01 to 0.1%). Its specificity is unknown. TCRdb used MiXCR to reprocess the PCR reads, holding one entry per CDR3 protein. Of just over 35,000 distinct CDR3 sequences in the sample, 15% to 20% were seen once. Source material: naive CD8+ T cells from blood, with Jurkat cell RNA spiked in. Subset of the sample: FACS-sorted CD8+CD4-CCR7+CD45RA+ naive T cells. V gene TRBV12-3 or TRBV12-4 combines with J gene TRBJ1-2; the match to TRBD1 covers 9 bases. The sequence was collected from a human donor in good health. Some libraries in this study had Jurkat cell RNA spiked in. CDR3 coding DNA: TGTGCCAGCAGCTTCCGGACAGGGGACTATGGCTACACCTTC. It codes for CASSFRTGDYGYTF.